The rows below give T cell receptor beta chains drawn from one sample of a study of cytomegalovirus exposure and HLA in healthy donors. Sequencing used immunoSEQ multiplex PCR; TCRdb keeps in-frame clones, though not all of them. The table includes more than 80,000 clones, approximately 80% detected once. The sequencing sample was made of PBMCs. The receptor source for this set is a female donor in good health and CMV-seropositive. CDR3s include the opening cysteine and the closing phenylalanine or tryptophan. Fields, in order: CDR3 DNA, CDR3 protein, CDR3 length, V gene, D gene, clone size, J gene. The D gene is left open where the match is weak. For some rows the clone size is stated as once, few or many, or as a class when expanded; others skip it.

TGTGCCAGCAGCATCTACGACAGGGCTCAAGGTGGCTACACCTTC CASSIYDRAQGGYTF 15 TRBV7-9 TRBD1 NA TRBJ1-2
TGTGCCAGCAGTCCCTACTTCGGAGAGACCCAGTACTTC CASSPYFGETQYF 13 TRBV27 NA NA TRBJ2-5
TGTGCCAGCAGCGTCAGGGGCTCCGCGAACACCGGGGAGCTGTTTTTT CASSVRGSANTGELFF 16 TRBV7-9 NA NA TRBJ2-2
TGTGCCAGCAGCCCCCGGGAAGGGGGTAATGAAAAACTGTTTTTT CASSPREGGNEKLFF 15 TRBV5-8 NA NA TRBJ1-4
TGTGCCAGCGGGACAGCCTACGAGCAGTACTTC CASGTAYEQYF 11 TRBV7-9 TRBD1 once TRBJ2-7
TGTGCCAGCAATTCCGCAGAGGGACACCAAGCCAAAAACATTCAGTACTTC CASNSAEGHQAKNIQYF 17 TRBV28 NA NA TRBJ2-4
TGTGCCATCAGTGAGTCAGGACAGCCAAGGGACCAGTACTTC CAISESGQPRDQYF 14 TRBV10-3 NA NA TRBJ2-7
TGCGCCAGCAGCTTGGCGTTGGGACAGGGCTCGGATGGCTACACCTTC CASSLALGQGSDGYTF 16 TRBV5-1 TRBD1 NA TRBJ1-2
TGTGCCAGCAGCTTTGGGGCGGAGACCCAGTACTTC CASSFGAETQYF 12 TRBV5-4 NA NA TRBJ2-5
TGTGCCAGCAGCGAATCAGGGGGCTTGAACACTGAAGCTTTCTTT CASSESGGLNTEAFF 15 TRBV11-3 TRBD1 NA TRBJ1-1
TGTGCCAGCAAACGGGACAGCCTAACTAACTATGGCTACACCTTC CASKRDSLTNYGYTF 15 TRBV27 TRBD1 NA TRBJ1-2
TGTGCCATCAGTGCGGACAGATTCTATGGCTACACCTTC CAISADRFYGYTF 13 TRBV10-3 NA NA TRBJ1-2
TGCGCCAGCAGCTTGGTGAAGACCGGAGGAGGCCGCGAAGAACTGTTTTTT CASSLVKTGGGREELFF 17 TRBV5-1 NA NA TRBJ1-4
TGTGCCAGCAGTTCCCGGGAAGAAGCTTTCTTT CASSSREEAFF 11 TRBV27 NA NA TRBJ1-1
TGTGCCAGCAGTAACCGACAGGGGCTCAATTCACCCCTCCACTTT CASSNRQGLNSPLHF 15 TRBV6-5 TRBD1 NA TRBJ1-6
TGCGCCAGCAGCCAAGATGGACAGGGTGTGGATGGCTACACCTTC CASSQDGQGVDGYTF 15 TRBV4-1 TRBD1 NA TRBJ1-2
TGCGCCAGCAGTTCTCCGACAGGGCCGGATAGGAACACTGAAGCTTTCTTT CASSSPTGPDRNTEAFF 17 TRBV4-1 TRBD1 NA TRBJ1-1
TGTGCCAGCAGCCCCGTCTTGCAGGGCGACCCAAATTCACCCCTCCACTTT CASSPVLQGDPNSPLHF 17 TRBV11-2 NA NA TRBJ1-6
TGTGCCAGCTCACCAGGGACAGGGTTATACGAGCAGTACTTC CASSPGTGLYEQYF 14 TRBV18 TRBD1 once TRBJ2-7
TGTGCCAGCAGCCACAGGGGGCTGTCTAACTATGGCTACACCTTC CASSHRGLSNYGYTF 15 TRBV27 TRBD1 NA TRBJ1-2
TGTGCCAGCAAGGTTGGGGCTACCTCGACCTACGAGCAGTACTTC CASKVGATSTYEQYF 15 TRBV7-8 NA NA TRBJ2-7
TGCAGCGTCCCCCACAGGGGGGGTAAACTCTTC CSVPHRGGKLF 11 TRBV29-1 NA NA TRBJ2-1
TGTGCCAGTAGTACTCGGACAGGCCCTCAAGAGACCCAGTACTTC CASSTRTGPQETQYF 15 TRBV19 TRBD1 NA TRBJ2-5
TGTGCCATCAGGGACAGACAAAACACTGAAGCTTTCTTT CAIRDRQNTEAFF 13 TRBV10-3 NA NA TRBJ1-1
TGTGCCAGCAAGGGGTTTGTAGAGACCCAGTACTTC CASKGFVETQYF 12 TRBV2 NA NA TRBJ2-5
TGTGCCAGCAGGGACACCCGAAACACTGAAGCTTTCTTT CASRDTRNTEAFF 13 TRBV28 NA NA TRBJ1-1
TGTGCCAGCAGCGTAGAACTAGCGGGAGGAGGCAATGAGCAGTTCTTC CASSVELAGGGNEQFF 16 TRBV9 TRBD2 NA TRBJ2-1
TGTGCCAGCAGCCAAGAGAAGGGGGTGGGGCCAACGCCTGAAGCTTTCTTT CASSQEKGVGPTPEAFF 17 TRBV4-2 NA NA TRBJ1-1
TGTGCCAGCAGCTTGTCTGGGCTTAGCTCTGGGGCCAACGTCCTGACTTTC CASSLSGLSSGANVLTF 17 TRBV5-4 NA NA TRBJ2-6
TGTGCCAGCACCACGCGCGCGGGCAATGAAAAACTGTTTTTT CASTTRAGNEKLFF 14 TRBV19 NA NA TRBJ1-4
TGTGCCAGCAGCTTACAGGGGGCGATCCTGAACACTGAAGCTTTCTTT CASSLQGAILNTEAFF 16 TRBV5-6 TRBD1 few TRBJ1-1
TGTGCCAGCAGCACTACCGGGACAGGGATTAATTCACCCCTCCACTTT CASSTTGTGINSPLHF 16 TRBV7-6 TRBD1 NA TRBJ1-6
TGTGCCAGCAGCCCCACGCGAAACAATGAGCAGTTCTTC CASSPTRNNEQFF 13 TRBV11-2 NA NA TRBJ2-1
TGTGCCAGCAGCTTAGAACCGGGACCGGTGAAGGGGGCACCCCTCCACTTT CASSLEPGPVKGAPLHF 17 TRBV11-2 NA NA TRBJ1-6
TGTGCCACCGGGACAAACTCCTACAATGAGCAGTTCTTC CATGTNSYNEQFF 13 TRBV27 NA few TRBJ2-1
TGTGCCAGCAGCCTCCAGGCCCTCGGAGAGCAGTACTTC CASSLQALGEQYF 13 TRBV5-5 NA once TRBJ2-7
TGTGCCAGCAGCTTGGGGGCAGGGGTTAACTATGGCTACACCTTC CASSLGAGVNYGYTF 15 TRBV5-4 NA NA TRBJ1-2